Included here is one T cell receptor (beta chain) sequence, with context. Participant ages covered roughly 18 to 89 years across 25 or so US areas. There are 14 residues in the CDR3. V was clipped by 6 bases and J by 6 bases; unmatched bases: 10. Germline CDR1 and CDR2: MDHEN and SYDVKM. This specimen comes from a study of blood T cell repertoires in COVID-19. TCRdb keeps only in-frame clones here, not all; method: immunoSEQ multiplex PCR. This table has over 200,000 clones, about 90% appearing once. The J gene is TRBJ2-7, the V gene TRBV28; 8 nucleotides agree with TRBD2. The sequencing sample was made of PBMCs or T cells enriched from blood (not recorded which). The TCR comes from a young man who had recovered from COVID-19. CDR3 protein: CASRGAGDPSEQYF. CDR3 nucleotide sequence: TGTGCCAGCAGAGGAGCGGGAGACCCTAGCGAGCAGTACTTC.